This entry lists 16 T cell receptor beta chains sequenced from one sample in a study of human T cells and chemical hapten exposure. TCRdb reprocessed the RACE reads via MiXCR and lists one record per CDR3 protein. Of fewer than 400,000 distinct CDR3 sequences listed, about 7% are singletons. Time point specified: patch test 1, 2 weeks after DPC sensitization. Treatment meaning: therapeutic diphenylcyclopropenone sensitization with weekly scalp DPC. The sample was whole blood, taken in connection with sensitization to the hapten diphenylcyclopropenone (DPC). These receptors were taken from a young woman with alopecia areata. Some clones in this sample may be carry-over from other donors' samples.

The rearrangement joins TRBV29-1 to TRBJ2-5; D remains ambiguous. Trimming stripped 0 bases from V and 2 bases from J, with 7 bases between. CDR1 and CDR2 from the germline V gene are SQVTM and ANQGSEA. The CDR3 totals 13 residues. The CDR3, as DNA: TGCAGCGTTGAAGATGGTAGGCAAGAGACCCAGTACTTC. Its protein product is CSVEDGRQETQYF.

This clonotype came up many times. Relative to the germline gene, one junction end is altered; a read error may explain this. The chain's CDR3 is CASSPGTSGVYYEQFF. The CDR3 nucleotides read TGTGCCAGCAGTCCCGGGACTAGCGGGGTCTACTATGAGCAGTTCTTC. The chain combines TRBV6-2 or TRBV6-3 with TRBJ2-1; 13 nucleotides agree with TRBD2. This CDR3 is built from 16 residues. The V gene's germline CDR1 is MNHEY and CDR2 SVGEGT.

There are a few counts of this clonotype. This chain links TRBV18 with TRBJ1-2; D possibly corresponds to TRBD1 (6 bases). Germline CDR1 KGHSH, CDR2 LQKENI. The CDR3 has 13 amino acids. Trimming removed 1 base at V and 6 bases at J, with 9 bases between. CDR3 sequence reads: CASSPRDKDGYTF. CDR3 DNA: TGTGCCAGCTCACCACGGGACAAAGATGGCTACACCTTC.

This clonotype was seen repeatedly, ten times or more. The rearrangement joins TRBV9 to TRBJ2-7; possible D gene TRBD2, 5 bases. Per the germline V gene, CDR1 is SGDLS and CDR2 is YYNGEE. V was shortened by 4 bases and J by 3 bases, with 14 bases between the two germline ends. This CDR3 comprises 14 residues. The CDR3 reads CASSPGLALYEQYF. CDR3 nucleotide sequence: TGTGCCAGCAGCCCCGGACTGGCTCTCTACGAGCAGTACTTC.

The rearrangement joins TRBV6-2 or TRBV6-3 to TRBJ2-7; 8 bases line up with TRBD1. Trimming at V came to 5 bases and at J to 3 bases, leaving 18 bases not matched to a gene. Germline V gives CDR1 MNHEY, CDR2 SVGEGT. The CDR3 runs to 18 residues. In nucleotides, the CDR3 is TGTGCCAGCAGTGACACATACCTCGGCTCGGACAGGGACTACGAGCAGTACTTC. This encodes CASSDTYLGSDRDYEQYF.

This clonotype was picked up a small number of times. The chain has TRBV20-1 and TRBJ2-3; tentative D call: TRBD2 (6 bases). Germline V gene data show CDR1 as DFQATT and CDR2 as SNEGSKA (reference sequence). The length of the CDR3 is 13 residues. Trimming removed 6 bases from V and 0 bases from J, with 10 bases in between. In DNA, the CDR3 is TGCAGTGCCACCGGGACTAGCACAGATACGCAGTATTTT. Translating gives CSATGTSTDTQYF.

The chain recombines TRBV7-3 with TRBJ1-1, with D hard to call. Germline V lookup: CDR1 SGHTA, CDR2 FQGTGA. Trimming stripped 2 bases from V and 7 bases from J, with 8 bases between. The CDR3 has 12 amino acids. CDR3 DNA: TGTGCCAGCAGCTTATATCCAGGTGAAGCTTTCTTT. Encoded protein: CASSLYPGEAFF.

In this sample, this clonotype turned up many times. V gene TRBV18 combines with J gene TRBJ2-5; no reliable D call. With 0 bases removed from V and 5 bases from J, the gap between germline ends came to 10 bases. This CDR3 comprises 14 residues. The V gene's germline CDR1 is KGHSH and CDR2 LQKENI. This CDR3 reads CASSPPTREETQYF. DNA for the CDR3: TGTGCCAGCTCACCACCTACGAGAGAGGAGACCCAGTACTTC.

The chain recombines TRBV3-1 with TRBJ1-1, with D unresolved. CDR1 is LGHDT, CDR2 YNNKEL, per germline (reference sequence). V was clipped by 0 bases and J by 4 bases, with 21 bases between them. The CDR3 covers 18 residues. This CDR3 reads CASSQEWYGSAISTEAFF. CDR3 nucleotides: TGTGCCAGCAGCCAAGAGTGGTATGGGTCAGCAATTAGCACTGAAGCTTTCTTT. Together with reference TRBV3-1 and TRBJ1-1, the CDR3 gives the full variable domain: DTAVSQTPKYLVTQMGNDKSIKCEQNLGHDTMYWYKQDSKKFLKIMFSYNNKELIINETVPNRFSPKSPDKAHLNLHINSLELGDSAVYFCASSQEWYGSAISTEAFFGQGTRLTVV.

This clonotype appeared a few times. This chain uses TRBV28 with TRBJ1-1; 7 nucleotides align to TRBD1. CDR3 length: 14 amino acids. Germline V CDR1 and CDR2: MDHEN, SYDVKM. The J segment lost 4 bases and the V segment lost 3 bases, leaving 5 bases of the junction unmatched. CDR3: CASSFTGVRTEAFF. CDR3 DNA: TGTGCCAGCAGTTTTACAGGGGTTCGCACTGAAGCTTTCTTT. Filled out from reference TRBV28 and TRBJ1-1, the complete variable domain reads DVKVTQSSRYLVKRTGEKVFLECVQDMDHENMFWYRQDPGLGLRLIYFSYDVKMKEKGDIPEGYSVSREKKERFSLILESASTNQTSMYLCASSFTGVRTEAFFGQGTRLTVV.

At least ten counts were recorded for this clonotype. This sequence joins TRBV6-2 or TRBV6-3 and TRBJ2-1; perhaps TRBD2 as D (6 bases). Per the germline V gene, CDR1 is MNHEY and CDR2 is SVGEGT. V dropped 6 bases and J dropped 7 bases, with 16 bases sitting between them. This CDR3 is 14 amino acids long. The CDR3 sequence: CASSRGAGWNEQFF. Written as DNA, the CDR3 is TGTGCCAGCAGCCGCGGGGCGGGGTGGAATGAGCAGTTCTTC.

This clonotype has ten or more counts. The chain is built from TRBV4-3 and TRBJ2-3; unclear D gene. CDR3 length: 16 residues. Germline CDR1 and CDR2: LGHNA and YSLEER. Trimming shortened V by 0 bases and J by 1 base, and 11 bases separated the two germline ends. The CDR3 loop reads CASSQDSQSGTDTQYF. CDR3 in DNA: TGCGCCAGCAGCCAAGATTCACAGTCTGGCACAGATACGCAGTATTTT.

In this sample, this clonotype turned up a few times. CDR3 DNA sequence: TGCAGCGTTGAAGGGACAGGGTTTACAGATACGCAGTATTTT. Its protein product is CSVEGTGFTDTQYF. This chain uses TRBV29-1 with TRBJ2-3; 8 positions agree with TRBD1. Per the germline V gene, CDR1 is SQVTM and CDR2 is ANQGSEA. The V gene end was trimmed by 1 base and the J gene end by 3 bases; junction bases not matched to a gene: 3. The CDR3 runs to 14 residues.

This clonotype has a handful of counts. This sequence joins TRBV7-8 and TRBJ1-1; the D is unclear. The CDR3 runs to 13 residues. Per the germline V gene, CDR1 is SGHVS and CDR2 is FQNEAQ. Trimming removed 4 bases at V and 3 bases at J, with 9 bases between. This CDR3 reads CASSSQEDTEAFF. CDR3 nucleotides: TGTGCCAGCAGCTCCCAAGAGGACACTGAAGCTTTCTTT.

This clonotype was seen ten or more times. The genes are TRBV20-1 and TRBJ1-2; unclear D gene. This CDR3 has 13 amino acids. CDR1 is DFQATT, CDR2 SNEGSKA, per germline (reference sequence). The V gene lost 0 bases and the J gene lost 4 bases, with 9 bases spanning the gap. The CDR3 sequence: CSARDTVGYGYTF. The DNA of the CDR3 is TGCAGTGCTAGAGATACAGTCGGCTATGGCTACACCTTC.

This clonotype has a count of ten or more. The V gene is TRBV9, the J gene TRBJ2-2, with D possibly being TRBD2 (5 bases). Deletions cut 4 bases from V and 4 bases from J, with 17 bases between. CDR3 size: 16 residues. Germline V gives CDR1 SGDLS, CDR2 YYNGEE. In nucleotides, the CDR3 is TGTGCCAGCAGCCCTCCGGGGAGTTTGGGCACCGGGGAGCTGTTTTTT. This translates into CASSPPGSLGTGELFF. Combining the CDR3 with reference TRBV9 and TRBJ2-2 gives the whole variable domain DSGVTQTPKHLITATGQRVTLRCSPRSGDLSVYWYQQSLDQGLQFLIQYYNGEERAKGNILERFSAQQFPDLHSELNLSSLELGDSALYFCASSPPGSLGTGELFFGEGSRLTVL.